The next 6 T cell receptor beta chains were all read from a single sample in a study of radiotherapy plus CTLA-4 blockade in lung cancer. Generated by immunoSEQ multiplex PCR, the TCRdb table keeps only in-frame clones and is missing some. This sample has about 45,000 clones; approximately 76% occur once, and the top ten carry around 8.3%. The sequences come from peripheral blood, collected from a patient treated with radiotherapy plus ipilimumab. These TCRs come from a human donor with non-small cell lung cancer who had stable disease on radiotherapy plus ipilimumab.

The chain combines TRBV6-5 with TRBJ1-1; unclear D gene. The CDR3 length is 14 residues. V lost 2 bases and J 4 bases, leaving 11 bases between the germline ends. Germline loops: CDR1 MNHEY, CDR2 SVGAGI. The CDR3 nucleotides are TGTGCCAGCAGTTACGGCGGGGTGGGCACTGAAGCTTTCTTT. It specifies CASSYGGVGTEAFF.

The chain links TRBV5-4 to TRBJ2-1; D gene unclear. The V end was cut by 2 bases, the J end by 8 bases, with 14 bases between. This CDR3 has 14 residues. From germline, CDR1 is SGHNT and CDR2 YYREEE (reference sequence). Written as DNA, the CDR3 is TGTGCCAGCAGCTTCCCCCAACGCGGCGATGAGCAGTTCTTC. Its protein is CASSFPQRGDEQFF.

This clone was counted once. V and J are TRBV7-2 and TRBJ1-6; no reliable D call. Deletions cut 1 base from V and 7 bases from J, with 8 bases between. CDR3 length: 14 residues. Germline assignment: CDR1 SGHTA and CDR2 FQGNSA. The CDR3 protein is CASSLERVNSPLHF. CDR3 nucleotides: TGTGCCAGCAGCTTAGAACGGGTCAATTCACCCCTCCACTTT.

This chain links TRBV19 with TRBJ1-3; no firm D call. This CDR3 comprises 15 residues. Germline CDR1 and CDR2: LNHDA and SQIVND (reference sequence). V shed 7 bases and J shed 0 bases, with 13 bases lying between them. The DNA of the CDR3 is TGTGCCAGTACCCTATTCAGCTACTCTGGAAACACCATATATTTT. Translating gives CASTLFSYSGNTIYF.

This chain links TRBV10-1 with TRBJ2-4, with D maybe TRBD1 (6 bases). V gave up 2 bases and J gave up 5 bases, with 7 bases separating them. This CDR3 is built from 13 residues. Germline V gives CDR1 WNHNN, CDR2 SYGVQD (reference sequence). The CDR3 nucleotides are TGCGCCAGCAGTGAGCACAGGGAAAACATTCAGTACTTC. Its protein is CASSEHRENIQYF.

The gene calls are TRBV5-1 and TRBJ2-1; TRBD1 aligns across 9 bases. The CDR3 length is 16 residues. J gave up 6 bases and V 5 bases, and 12 bases lay outside the gene matches. Per germline, CDR1 SGHRS and CDR2 YFSETQ. Written as DNA, the CDR3 is TGCGCCAGCAGTCCCCGCCCCGGGACAGGGTCCAATGAGCAGTTCTTC. Residues: CASSPRPGTGSNEQFF.